Below, one T cell receptor (beta chain) is given with its context. Its antigen target is currently unknown. This clone may be a read error of a much larger clone one base away. The data originate from a study of blood T cells in healthy people across ages (dated by TCRdb to 2013 to 2016). About the study as a whole: In model experiments, template switching captured about one uniquely barcoded TCR beta cDNA molecule for every two T cells. Using deep sequencing normalized with unique cDNA molecular identifiers, the study measured how TCR beta repertoire diversity changes with age. The donors were divided into four age groups: young (average approximately 17 years), middle-aged (almost 40), aged (about 62) and long-lived (about 79). To avoid experimental bias, donors of different ages were spread randomly across the sequencing lanes. For two donors (one aged 18 to 29 and one aged 80 or older), the study analyzed two additional independent replicas of 1 million unique cDNA reads from the same blood draw.

The donors were a few dozen Caucasian individuals from Russia, aged roughly 6 to 100 years, who were systemically healthy. Approximately 11 milliliters of peripheral blood were drawn from each donor into EDTA-treated Vacutainer tubes. Ficoll-Paque density-gradient centrifugation was used to isolate PBMCs, with at least 7 million per sample. Trizol reagent was used to extract total RNA from PBMCs, with at least 6 micrograms per sample. The percentages of naive CD45RAhigh/CD27high T cells were determined by flow cytometry on a PBMC aliquot from every donor. Measured from the cysteine to the phenylalanine, the CDR3 is 15 residues long. CDR3 DNA only is kept here, 45 bases in frame from base 1. For CDR1 and CDR2, the germline V gene lists KGHSH and LQKENI. Library prep was done by 5' RACE. Instrument on record: Illumina HiSeq 2500. A second PCR of roughly 7 to 12 cycles was performed with a sample-barcoded 5' primer and a J-beta primer mix. A template-switch 5' adaptor carrying 12 random nucleotides introduced a unique molecular identifier onto each TCR beta cDNA molecule. Each sample yielded at least 2.5 million CDR3-containing paired-end reads. First-strand cDNA was synthesized from all RNA with the Mint cDNA synthesis kit, primed by a TRBC-specific oligonucleotide. Following uracil-DNA glycosylase treatment, a first 18-cycle PCR with universal primers M1SS and BC2_uni_R was performed on all cDNA. The original methods were these. Normalization of each sample was performed by random selection of 1 million high-quality reads, each carrying a distinct molecular identifier. Instead of being binned into consensus sequences, reads that shared molecular identifiers were thrown out. MiTCR, run with a Q25 quality threshold and the strictest error-elimination algorithm, handled CDR3 identification, clonotype clustering and error correction. A nonparametric unseen species model using Euler transformation provided a lower-bound estimate of total TCR beta diversity. TCRdb trimmed public reads at Q25 via fastp, called clones via MiXCR and kept in-frame beta chains. Each record represents a unique CDR3 protein, reported with the most common genes and DNA among its rows. TCRdb's processing, not the study's, gives the V and J calls here. The table for this sample lists 270,000 or so distinct CDR3 sequences; less than 30% of them were counted only once. Around 29% of the sample goes to the ten largest clones.

Study-wide conclusions, independent of this receptor: The long-lived group showed more naive CD4+ T cells, fewer expanded clones and increased TCR diversity than the aged group, suggesting age selection. Conclusive comparison of naive and antigen-experienced compartments was prevented by the profiling of bulk unsorted PBMCs. Observed TCR beta diversity per million T cells fell roughly linearly with age, and a significant reduction was already apparent by age roughly 40. Observed TCR beta diversity correlated strongly with the percentage of naive T cells measured by flow cytometry. Estimates of total diversity from one million sequenced T cells were regarded as lower bounds and underestimates. The CMV infection status of donors was not known, potentially confounding age-related changes in expanded clonotypes.

Specimen: blood. This TCR came from a woman in her 70s in good health. This receptor chain uses TRBV18 and TRBJ1-4; TRBD1 is possibly the D segment (6 matching bases). The nucleotides read TGTGCCAGCTCCCCAGGAGGGGGGCGAAATGAAAAACCGTTTTTT. The resulting protein is CASSPGGGRNEKPFF.